A single sample is the source of the 28 T cell receptor beta chains below, sequenced in a study of Ad26.COV2.S vaccination and SARS-CoV-2 variants. As to treatment: around 19 received Ad26.COV2.S at low or high dose, single or two shots; 5 received placebo; per-sample allocation not given. Specimens were obtained on day 63 following the first vaccine or placebo injection. Assay: immunoSEQ multiplex PCR; the TCRdb copy retains only in-frame clones and omits some. The sample lists 300,000 to 350,000 clones, around 90% occurring once. Specimen: peripheral blood, collected in a trial of Ad26.COV2.S vaccine versus placebo. Receptor source: a person between 18 and 65 years old who received the Ad26.COV2.S COVID-19 vaccine or a placebo.

This sequence joins TRBV21-1 and TRBJ1-1. TRBV21-1 is flagged as a pseudogene. The CDR3 has 14 residues. This CDR3 is CASSTKKLNTEAFF. DNA for the CDR3: TGTGCCAGCAGCACAAAGAAACTGAACACTGAAGCTTTCTTT.

The chain has TRBV18 and TRBJ1-2; the D is unclear. Germline V gene sequence: CDR1 KGHSH, CDR2 LQKENI. Trimming took off 6 bases at V and 6 bases at J, with 11 bases between the two ends. This CDR3 is 12 amino acids long. The CDR3, as DNA: TGTGCCAGCTCCCTACCTGAAAATGGCTACACCTTC. As protein: CASSLPENGYTF.

This chain links TRBV7-8 with TRBJ1-6, with D perhaps matching TRBD1 (5 bases). The length of the CDR3 is 18 residues. Germline V gene lookup returns CDR1 SGHVS and CDR2 FQNEAQ. The V and J ends lost 5 bases and 10 bases respectively, with 27 bases between them. This chain's CDR3 is CASSPSVVGGRSVSPLHF. CDR3 nucleotides: TGTGCCAGCAGCCCATCCGTAGTGGGGGGGAGGTCTGTATCACCCCTCCACTTT.

This clone showed up just a few times. The chain carries TRBV6-5 and TRBJ1-2; 9 positions agree with TRBD1. The CDR3 contains 15 residues. In germline, CDR1 is MNHEY, CDR2 SVGAGI. V trimming: 8 bases; J trimming: 4 bases; junction bases outside the gene matches: 11. CDR3 nucleotides: TGTGCCAGCCGTAAAACAGGGGGCTCCCCCTATGGCTACACCTTC. This sequence encodes CASRKTGGSPYGYTF.

The V gene is TRBV4-3, the J gene TRBJ1-1, with a weak D call TRBD1 (6 bases). The CDR3 runs 17 residues. V was pared by 0 bases and J by 6 bases, with 20 bases between. The V gene's germline CDR1 is LGHNA and CDR2 YSLEER. The CDR3 bases are TGCGCCAGCAGCCAAGATCGGCAGGGGAGGCTGAAGTCTGAAGCTTTCTTT. It yields the protein CASSQDRQGRLKSEAFF.

The chain combines TRBV6-5 with TRBJ1-2, with 9 nucleotides matching TRBD1. Germline V gene lookup returns CDR1 MNHEY and CDR2 SVGAGI. Trimming at V came to 6 bases and at J to 4 bases, leaving 3 bases not matched to a gene. The CDR3 length is 13 residues. CDR3 residues: CASRQGAGYGYTF. CDR3 nucleotides: TGTGCCAGCAGACAGGGGGCCGGCTATGGCTACACCTTC.

The gene calls are TRBV10-3 and TRBJ2-3; no reliable D call. The CDR3 has 16 amino acids. Trimming removed 2 bases from V and 3 bases from J, with 15 bases in between. The V gene's germline CDR1 is ENHRY and CDR2 SYGVKD. The CDR3 is CAISEPGLESTDTQYF. The DNA for the CDR3 is TGTGCCATCAGTGAGCCTGGGCTAGAGAGTACAGATACGCAGTATTTT.

The chain employs TRBV27 and TRBJ2-6; D perhaps matches TRBD2 (5 bases). Germline lookup yields CDR1 MNHEY and CDR2 SMNVEV (reference sequence). The CDR3 sequence is 13 residues long. Deletions cut 8 bases from V and 3 bases from J, with 8 bases between. CDR3 sequence: CASGEGGANVLTF. CDR3 bases: TGTGCCAGCGGTGAGGGTGGGGCCAACGTCCTGACTTTC.

The chain's CDR3 is CARSLDSAVYYNEQFF. The CDR3 bases are TGTGCCAGAAGTCTGGACAGCGCGGTCTACTACAATGAGCAGTTCTTC. This chain links TRBV5-3 with TRBJ2-1; tentative D call: TRBD1 (6 bases). TRBV5-3 is given ORF status, its function remaining uncertain. The V and J ends lost 5 bases and 3 bases respectively, with 18 bases between them. The CDR3 is 16 amino acids.

This chain uses TRBV18 with TRBJ2-2; 8 positions agree with TRBD1. The CDR3 runs to 15 residues. CDR1 KGHSH and CDR2 LQKENI come from the germline V gene. The V segment lost 4 bases and the J segment 5 bases; nucleotides outside the gene matches: 6. The DNA of the CDR3 is TGTGCCAGCTCACTTACAGGGGACAGGACCGGGGAGCTGTTTTTT. Translation gives CASSLTGDRTGELFF.

This clone has just a few counts. This rearrangement joins TRBV27 to TRBJ2-1, with D possibly TRBD2 on 7 matching bases. CDR3 length: 15 residues. V shed 2 bases and J shed 2 bases, with 10 bases lying between them. The germline V gene encodes CDR1 MNHEY and CDR2 SMNVEV (reference sequence). CDR3: CASSLGGATYNEQFF. The DNA of the CDR3 is TGTGCCAGCAGTTTAGGGGGGGCCACCTACAATGAGCAGTTCTTC.

The chain joins TRBV3-1 (or the pseudogene TRBV3-2) to TRBJ1-1; D is perhaps TRBD1 (6 bases). The CDR3 runs 13 residues. The V end was cut by 7 bases, the J end by 1 base, with 10 bases between. Germline V gene data show CDR1 as LGHDT and CDR2 as YNNKEL (reference sequence). This CDR3 is CASNGQQNTEAFF. The CDR3 coding sequence is TGTGCCAGCAATGGACAGCAGAACACTGAAGCTTTCTTT.

This clone showed up just a few times. The rearrangement links TRBV27 to TRBJ1-1, with D unresolved. This CDR3 has 15 amino acids. V lost 6 bases, J lost 0 bases, and 14 bases lay in between. Germline V gene sequence: CDR1 MNHEY, CDR2 SMNVEV (reference sequence). CDR3 amino acids: CASSSQGGVNTEAFF. The DNA for the CDR3 is TGTGCCAGCAGCTCTCAAGGCGGGGTGAACACTGAAGCTTTCTTT.

The chain couples TRBV6-1 to TRBJ1-1, with D tentatively TRBD1 (5 bases). The CDR3 runs to 15 residues. Between the trimmed V and J ends, which lost 2 bases and 2 bases, there was a span of 12 bases. Germline V gene sequence: CDR1 MNHNS, CDR2 SASEGT. CDR3 loop: CASSETRRGNTEAFF. The DNA of the CDR3 is TGTGCCAGCAGTGAAACCCGGAGGGGAAACACTGAAGCTTTCTTT.

V gene TRBV9 combines with J gene TRBJ2-2, with TRBD2 identical over 7 bases. J was trimmed by 5 bases and V by 6 bases; bases with no gene match: 7. The CDR3 runs to 14 residues. Germline lookup yields CDR1 SGDLS and CDR2 YYNGEE. The CDR3 loop is CASTGEGTTGELFF. As DNA, the CDR3 is TGTGCCAGCACCGGGGAGGGGACTACCGGGGAGCTGTTTTTT.

J is TRBJ2-1 and V is TRBV5-4, with TRBD2 identical over 8 bases. V was clipped by 0 bases and J by 5 bases; unmatched bases: 7. This CDR3 has 16 residues. CDR1 and CDR2 (germline): SGHNT, YYREEE (reference sequence). In DNA, the CDR3 is TGTGCCAGCAGCTTGGAGCACGGGGGGGTTAACAATGAGCAGTTCTTC. Amino acids: CASSLEHGGVNNEQFF.

The chain has TRBV10-3 and TRBJ1-1, with D uncertain. The CDR3 has 14 residues. Trimming took off 4 bases at V and 2 bases at J, with 11 bases between the two ends. Germline CDR1 reads ENHRY; CDR2 reads SYGVKD. For the CDR3, the DNA is TGTGCCATCAGTGTAGTTCAGATTAACACTGAAGCTTTCTTT. Amino acid sequence: CAISVVQINTEAFF.

This rearrangement joins TRBV6-5 to TRBJ1-4; TRBD1 aligns across 7 bases. Germline assignment: CDR1 MNHEY and CDR2 SVGAGI. Germline trimming cut 3 bases from V and 6 bases from J; bases unmatched to any gene: 7. This CDR3 comprises 15 residues. The CDR3 spells CASSYTDREDEKLFF. For the CDR3, the DNA is TGTGCCAGCAGTTATACCGACAGGGAGGATGAAAAACTGTTTTTT.

The chain links TRBV7-2 to TRBJ1-2; 7 nucleotides agree with TRBD1. From germline, CDR1 is SGHTA and CDR2 FQGNSA. J was trimmed by 3 bases and V by 5 bases; bases with no gene match: 6. The CDR3 runs to 14 residues. The CDR3 bases are TGTGCCAGCAGCATGGGACAGCTTTACTATGGCTACACCTTC. This codes for CASSMGQLYYGYTF. The complete variable domain, with remaining parts taken from reference TRBV7-2 and TRBJ1-2, reads GAGVSQSPSNKVTEKGKDVELRCDPISGHTALYWYRQSLGQGLEFLIYFQGNSAPDKSGLPSDRFSAERTGGSVSTLTIQRTQQEDSAVYLCASSMGQLYYGYTFGSGTRLTVV.

The chain uses TRBV6-2 or TRBV6-3 and TRBJ1-1; D ambiguous. The CDR3 has 14 residues. Germline CDR1 and CDR2: MNHEY and SVGEGT. Trimming cost V 3 bases and J 0 bases, with 8 bases left between them. The CDR3 loop is CASSYLQLNTEAFF. In DNA form, the CDR3 reads TGTGCCAGCAGTTATCTACAGCTGAACACTGAAGCTTTCTTT.

The chain couples TRBV4-1 to TRBJ1-3; no firm D call. This CDR3 region has 15 residues. Trimming left V 4 bases short and J 0 bases short, with 10 bases between. In germline, CDR1 is MGHRA, CDR2 YSYEKL. CDR3 sequence reads: CASSLIPSSGNTIYF. Here the CDR3 DNA reads TGCGCCAGCAGCCTCATTCCTAGCTCTGGAAACACCATATATTTT.

V and J are TRBV19 and TRBJ1-1; D remains ambiguous. CDR3 size: 13 residues. CDR1 is LNHDA, CDR2 SQIVND, per germline (reference sequence). Trimming cost V 2 bases and J 3 bases, with 7 bases left between them. This CDR3 reads CASSIKGDTEAFF. CDR3 in DNA: TGTGCCAGTAGTATAAAGGGTGACACTGAAGCTTTCTTT.

V and J are TRBV4-2 and TRBJ1-1, with D possibly matching TRBD1 (5 bases). Germline CDR1 and CDR2: LGHNA and YNFKEQ. V lost 2 bases and J 0 bases, leaving 16 bases between the germline ends. CDR3 length equals 17 residues. This chain's CDR3 is CASSQFDNRDLNTEAFF. In nucleotides, the CDR3 is TGTGCCAGCAGCCAATTCGACAACCGGGACTTGAACACTGAAGCTTTCTTT.

The chain joins TRBV18 to TRBJ1-1, with 7 positions matching TRBD1. Germline-derived CDR1 and CDR2 are KGHSH and LQKENI. V lost 5 bases and J lost 6; bases outside the gene matches: 15. CDR3 size: 16 residues. CDR3 region: CASSSTGQKSYPEAFF. In nucleotides, the CDR3 is TGTGCCAGCTCATCAACGGGACAGAAATCATACCCTGAAGCTTTCTTT.

Notes on this clone: The sample holds other DNA sequences that translate to the same CDR3. The V call is TRBV6-5, the J call TRBJ1-2, with 8 positions matching TRBD1. J lost 3 bases, V lost 6 bases, and 3 bases had no gene match. CDR1 is MNHEY, CDR2 SVGAGI, per germline. The CDR3 runs 13 residues. The CDR3 region has the DNA TGTGCCAGCAGCCCACAGGGGGACTATGGCTACACCTTC. It is translated as CASSPQGDYGYTF.

The chain employs TRBV7-6 and TRBJ2-6; D is unresolved. Germline lookup yields CDR1 SGHVS and CDR2 FNYEAQ. This CDR3 spans 14 amino acids. V was cut by 2 bases and J by 1 base, with 3 bases left in between. The CDR3 DNA reads as TGTGCCAGCAGCTTACCTTCTGGGGCCAACGTCCTGACTTTC. Protein: CASSLPSGANVLTF.

The chain joins TRBV4-3 to TRBJ2-7; D remains unclear. V lost 1 base to trimming and J lost 7 bases, with 11 bases between them. Germline CDR1 and CDR2: LGHNA and YSLEER. CDR3 length: 13 amino acids. CDR3 region: CASSQARKLEQYF. The CDR3 DNA reads as TGCGCCAGCAGCCAAGCCAGAAAACTGGAGCAGTACTTC.

V and J are TRBV5-1 and TRBJ1-3; TRBD1 aligns across 9 bases. J was trimmed by 0 bases and V by 3 bases; bases with no gene match: 7. Germline V gene lookup returns CDR1 SGHRS and CDR2 YFSETQ. The CDR3 covers 17 residues. The CDR3 is CASSSGTGYSSGNTIYF. Here the CDR3 DNA reads TGCGCCAGCAGCTCCGGGACAGGGTACAGCTCTGGAAACACCATATATTTT.